The text below deals with one T cell receptor beta chain. This clone counts as medium-sized (0.01 to 0.1%). Its antigen is currently not known. No base quality values were provided; no much bigger clone lies one nucleotide off. This entry belongs to a study of persistence of HIV-infected CD4 T cells (TCRdb year 2020). Background on the whole study: The study isolated CMV- and HIV-1 Gag-responding CD4+ T cells from ART-treated individuals to examine antigen-driven clonal expansion of HIV-1-infected cells. Apart from a couple of participants who underwent leukapheresis at a single time point, peripheral blood samples of up to roughly 200 mL were collected from participants at multiple time points. The clonality of all cells in each sorted population was assessed by TCRbeta sequencing, whereas the clonality of infected cells was assessed by proviral sequencing. The median time the participants had spent on suppressive ART was 8 years. Cross-participant TCR cluster analysis included about eight participants for CMV and 6 or 7 participants for Gag. Broad study findings and their caveats: TCRbeta richness in CMV- and Gag-responding cells was significantly lower than in anti-CD3/anti-CD28-responding cells; CMV-responding cells had higher oligoclonality than CD3/CD28-stimulated and Gag-responding cells. Bulk TCR analyses could not be restricted to the rare CMV-responding cells that actually carried HIV-1 proviruses. Within the same sorted populations, how oligoclonal the TCRs were correlated with how oligoclonal the proviruses were. Only a small number of individuals took part in the study, and only a limited range of antigens was tested. Enrichment of degenerate expanded CDR3beta sequences was found in antigen-responding cells, suggesting convergent selection of CD4+ responses to CMV and Gag.

The intended sense of this specimen's treatment or condition label: suppressive antiretroviral therapy. Lysates of CMV-infected fibroblasts at about 10 ug/mL were used to stimulate the cells. Memory CD4+ T cells that did not respond, being CD40L-negative, CD69-negative and CD45RO-high, were sorted as memory populations depleted of antigen-responding cells. Participants were HIV-1-infected adults who started suppressive ART during chronic infection. Participants had undetectable plasma HIV-1 RNA below 50 copies/mL for at least 4 years. To be included, participants needed a CD4+ T cell count above 400 cells/uL and a positive CMV serology. Before stimulation, PBMCs were isolated using density centrifugation and then depleted of CD8+ T cells. CD8-depleted PBMCs were stimulated for around 20 hours with anti-CD28/CD49d costimulation, CD40-blocking antibody and enfuvirtide to prevent new infections. Cell sorting was done on a Beckman Coulter MoFlo Legacy or XDP sorter, and dead cells were excluded with propidium iodide. Genomic DNA was extracted using the QIAamp DNA Mini Kit for samples with more than one million cells and using the Quick-DNA Microprep Kit for all other samples.

The immunoSEQ hsTCRB assay version 4, run in survey mode, was used to sequence TCRbeta repertoires from genomic DNA. Genomic DNA was diluted to 8.5 to 10 ng/uL, using up to roughly 1 ug per sample for TCRbeta sequencing. Turning to the authors' computational methods: TCRbeta data analysis was done in ImmunoSeq Analyzer 3.0, and diversity was calculated on productive nucleotide rearrangements. Using the Immunarch R package, lower-bound TCR diversity was estimated with the improved Chao index and clonality was estimated with the Gini coefficient. Nucleotide rearrangements that differed but encoded the same CDR3beta amino acid sequence were counted as separate clonotypes. Differential abundance analysis identified TCRbeta sequences significantly enriched in antigen-responding cells relative to anti-CD3/anti-CD28-activated cells. GLIPH2 clustered TCRs by predicted peptide-MHC specificity, both within individual participants and across merged participant data sets. TCRdb took this table from immuneACCESS and kept in-frame rearrangements with V and J called. Such tables lack part of the clones; where checked against another copy, unresolved V genes explain under half of the gap, and the rest is unexplained. For V, J and clone size, that table is used; D and trimming come from the DNA. For this sample there are tens of thousands of clones; over 70% appear just once. Of the sample, 3% is held by the ten largest clones.

V is clipped by 4 bases and J by 5 bases, and the sequence between their germline boundaries is 20 bases long. According to the germline V gene (reference sequence), CDR1 reads SEHNR and CDR2 reads FQNEAQ. The CDR3 has 16 amino acids, counting the end cysteine and phenylalanine. Of the read, only the CDR3 DNA is kept; its 48 bases are in frame from base 1. The rearrangement joined TRBV7-9 to TRBJ1-1, with the D segment identity uncertain. This TCR came from an adult man with HIV who was CMV-seropositive. The sequencing used CD4+ T cells sorted from PBMCs after roughly 18-hour stimulation, collected from a patient who received antiretroviral therapy. According to the study, the label for this sample's cell subset or site signals: CD40L-CD69- CD45RO-high memory CD4 T cells not responding to CMV lysate. The nucleotide sequence reads as follows: TGTGCCAGCAGCTCCCTCTCAATGGGTGGGAAGACTGAAGCTTTCTTT. This codes for CASSSLSMGGKTEAFF.